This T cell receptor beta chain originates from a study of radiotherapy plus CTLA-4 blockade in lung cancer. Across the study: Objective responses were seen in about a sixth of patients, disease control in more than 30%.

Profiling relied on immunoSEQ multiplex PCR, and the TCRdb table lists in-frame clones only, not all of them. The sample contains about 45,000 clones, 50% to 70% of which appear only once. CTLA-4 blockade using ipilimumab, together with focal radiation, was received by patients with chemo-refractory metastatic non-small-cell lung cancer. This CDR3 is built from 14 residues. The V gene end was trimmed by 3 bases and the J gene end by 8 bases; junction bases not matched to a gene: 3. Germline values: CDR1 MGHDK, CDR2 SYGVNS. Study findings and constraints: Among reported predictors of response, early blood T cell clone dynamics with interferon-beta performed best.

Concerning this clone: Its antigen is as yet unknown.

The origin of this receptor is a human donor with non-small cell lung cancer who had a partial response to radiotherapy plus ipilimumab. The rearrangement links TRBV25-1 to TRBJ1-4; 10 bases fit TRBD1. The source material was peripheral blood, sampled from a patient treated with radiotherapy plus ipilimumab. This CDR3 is CASSDWGQGEKLFF. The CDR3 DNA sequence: TGTGCCAGCAGTGACTGGGGACAGGGGGAAAAACTGTTTTTT.